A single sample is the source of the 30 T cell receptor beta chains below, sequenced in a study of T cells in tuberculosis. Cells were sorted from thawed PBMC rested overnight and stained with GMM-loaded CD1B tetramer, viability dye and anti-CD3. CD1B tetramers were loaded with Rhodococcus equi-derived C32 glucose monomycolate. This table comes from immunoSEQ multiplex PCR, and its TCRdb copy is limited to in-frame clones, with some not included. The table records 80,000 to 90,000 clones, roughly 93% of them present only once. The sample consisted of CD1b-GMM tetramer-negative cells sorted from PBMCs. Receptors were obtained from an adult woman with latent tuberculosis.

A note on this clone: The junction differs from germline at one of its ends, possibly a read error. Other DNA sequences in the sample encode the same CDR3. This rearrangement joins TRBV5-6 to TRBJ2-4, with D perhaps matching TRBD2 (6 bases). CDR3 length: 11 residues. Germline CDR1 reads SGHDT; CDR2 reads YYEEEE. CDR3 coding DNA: TGCGCCAGCAGCTTGGGAGGCGAAGAAGACTTC. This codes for CASSLGGEEDF.

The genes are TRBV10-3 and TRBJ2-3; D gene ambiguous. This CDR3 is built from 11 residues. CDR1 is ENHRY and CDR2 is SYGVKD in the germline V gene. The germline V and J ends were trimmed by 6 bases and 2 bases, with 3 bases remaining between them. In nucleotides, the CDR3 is TGTGCCATCAGCTCCACAGATACGCAGTATTTT. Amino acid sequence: CAISSTDTQYF.

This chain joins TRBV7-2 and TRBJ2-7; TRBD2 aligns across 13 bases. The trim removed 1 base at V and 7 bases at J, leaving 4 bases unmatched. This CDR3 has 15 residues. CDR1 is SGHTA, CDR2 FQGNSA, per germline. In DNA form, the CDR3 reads TGTGCCAGCAGCTTAGGGACTAGCGGGGGTGAGGAGCAGTACGTC. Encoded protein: CASSLGTSGGEEQYV.

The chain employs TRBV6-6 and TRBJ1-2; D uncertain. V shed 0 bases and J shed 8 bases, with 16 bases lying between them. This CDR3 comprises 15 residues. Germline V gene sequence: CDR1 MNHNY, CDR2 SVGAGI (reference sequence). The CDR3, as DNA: TGTGCCAGCAGTTACTCGTCGGTTCGTGGAGTAGGCTACACCTTC. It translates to CASSYSSVRGVGYTF.

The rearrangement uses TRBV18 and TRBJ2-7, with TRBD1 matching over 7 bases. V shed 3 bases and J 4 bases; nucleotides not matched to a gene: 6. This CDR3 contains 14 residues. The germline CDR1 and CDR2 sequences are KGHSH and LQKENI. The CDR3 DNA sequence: TGTGCCAGCTCACCGTTTGAGGGGGCATACGAGCAGTACGTC. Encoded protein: CASSPFEGAYEQYV.

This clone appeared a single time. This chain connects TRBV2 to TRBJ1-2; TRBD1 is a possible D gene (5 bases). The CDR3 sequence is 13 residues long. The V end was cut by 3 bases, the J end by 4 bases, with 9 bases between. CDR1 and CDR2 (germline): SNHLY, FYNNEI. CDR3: CASSEDKLYGYTF. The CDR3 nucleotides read TGTGCCAGCAGTGAGGACAAGCTCTATGGCTACACCTTC.

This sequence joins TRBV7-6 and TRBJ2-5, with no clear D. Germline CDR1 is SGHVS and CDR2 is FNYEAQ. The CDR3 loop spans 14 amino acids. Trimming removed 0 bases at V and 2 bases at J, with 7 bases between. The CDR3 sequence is CASSLAAAQETQYF. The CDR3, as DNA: TGTGCCAGCAGCTTAGCGGCAGCGCAAGAGACCCAGTACTTC.

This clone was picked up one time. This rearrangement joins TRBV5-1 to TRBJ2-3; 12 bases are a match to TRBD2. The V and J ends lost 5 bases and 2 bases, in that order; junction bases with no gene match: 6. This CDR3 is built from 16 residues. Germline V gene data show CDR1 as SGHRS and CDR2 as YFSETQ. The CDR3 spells CASSQTSGGLTDTQYF. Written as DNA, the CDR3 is TGCGCCAGCAGTCAGACTAGCGGGGGCCTCACAGATACGCAGTATTTT.

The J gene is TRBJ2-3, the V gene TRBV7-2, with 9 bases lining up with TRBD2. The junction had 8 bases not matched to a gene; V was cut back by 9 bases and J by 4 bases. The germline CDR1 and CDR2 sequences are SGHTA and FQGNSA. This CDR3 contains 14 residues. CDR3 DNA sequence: TGTGCCAGTAAAGCGGGGGGCCTCTCAGATACGCAGTATTTT. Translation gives CASKAGGLSDTQYF. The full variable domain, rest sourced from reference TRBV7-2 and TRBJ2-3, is GAGVSQSPSNKVTEKGKDVELRCDPISGHTALYWYRQSLGQGLEFLIYFQGNSAPDKSGLPSDRFSAERTGGSVSTLTIQRTQQEDSAVYLCASKAGGLSDTQYFGPGTRLTVL.

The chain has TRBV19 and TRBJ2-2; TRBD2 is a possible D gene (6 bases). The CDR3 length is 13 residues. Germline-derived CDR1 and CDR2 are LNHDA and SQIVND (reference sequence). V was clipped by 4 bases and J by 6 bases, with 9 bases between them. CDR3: CASSRRGPGELFF. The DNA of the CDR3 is TGTGCCAGTAGTAGGAGGGGTCCCGGGGAGCTGTTTTTT.

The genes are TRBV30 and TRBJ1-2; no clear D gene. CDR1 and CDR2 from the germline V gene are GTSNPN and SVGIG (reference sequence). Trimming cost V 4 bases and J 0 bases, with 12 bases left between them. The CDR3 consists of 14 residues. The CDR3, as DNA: TGTGCCTGGAAAAATTCCGGGACTAACTATGGCTACACCTTC. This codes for CAWKNSGTNYGYTF.

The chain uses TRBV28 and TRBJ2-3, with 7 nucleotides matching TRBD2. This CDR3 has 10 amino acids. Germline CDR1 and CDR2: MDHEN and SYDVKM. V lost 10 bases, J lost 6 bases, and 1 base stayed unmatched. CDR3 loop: CAIGRDTQYF. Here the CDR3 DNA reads TGTGCCATCGGGAGGGATACGCAGTATTTT.

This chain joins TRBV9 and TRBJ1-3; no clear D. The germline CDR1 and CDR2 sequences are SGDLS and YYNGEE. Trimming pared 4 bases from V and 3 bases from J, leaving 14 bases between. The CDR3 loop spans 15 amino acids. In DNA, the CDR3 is TGTGCCAGCAGCTTAACTACGGGAGGTGGAAACACCATATATTTT. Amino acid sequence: CASSLTTGGGNTIYF.

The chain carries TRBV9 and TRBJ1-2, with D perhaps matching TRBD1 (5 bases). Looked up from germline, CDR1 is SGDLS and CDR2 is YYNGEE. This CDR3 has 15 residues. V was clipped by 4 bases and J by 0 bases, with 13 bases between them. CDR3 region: CASSPSGGTNYGYTF. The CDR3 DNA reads TGTGCCAGCAGCCCCTCCGGGGGGACTAACTATGGCTACACCTTC.

The CDR3, as DNA: TGTGCCAGCAGCTTAGATTTAAGTGTTACTGTCACAGATACGCAGTATTTT. This translates into CASSLDLSVTVTDTQYF. The J gene is TRBJ2-3, the V gene TRBV11-2; D gene uncertain. The CDR3 sequence is 17 residues long. The germline CDR1 and CDR2 sequences are SGHAT and FQNNGV. Trimming stripped 0 bases from V and 2 bases from J, with 15 bases between.

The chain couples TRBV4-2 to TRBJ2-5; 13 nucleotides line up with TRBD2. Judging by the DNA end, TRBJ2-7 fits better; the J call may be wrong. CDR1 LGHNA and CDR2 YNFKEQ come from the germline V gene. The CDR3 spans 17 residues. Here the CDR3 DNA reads TGTGCCAGCAGCCTTACTAGCGGGGGGGGAATTTCCTACGAGCAGTACTTC. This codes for CASSLTSGGGISYEQYF.

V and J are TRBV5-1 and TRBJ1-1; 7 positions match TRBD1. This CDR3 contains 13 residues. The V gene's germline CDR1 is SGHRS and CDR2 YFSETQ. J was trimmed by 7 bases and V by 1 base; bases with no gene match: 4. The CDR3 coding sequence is TGCGCCAGCAGCTTGCTGACAGGGTATGAAGCTTTCTTT. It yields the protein CASSLLTGYEAFF. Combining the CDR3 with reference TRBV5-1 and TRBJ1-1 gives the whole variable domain KAGVTQTPRYLIKTRGQQVTLSCSPISGHRSVSWYQQTPGQGLQFLFEYFSETQRNKGNFPGRFSGRQFSNSRSEMNVSTLELGDSALYLCASSLLTGYEAFFGQGTRLTVV.

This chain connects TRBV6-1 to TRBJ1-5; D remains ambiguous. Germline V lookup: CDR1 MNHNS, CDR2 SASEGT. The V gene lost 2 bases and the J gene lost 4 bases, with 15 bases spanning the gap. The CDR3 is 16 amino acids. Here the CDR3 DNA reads TGTGCCAGCAGTGAAAGAACTCTACGGGGTAATCAGCCCCAGCATTTT. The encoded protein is CASSERTLRGNQPQHF.

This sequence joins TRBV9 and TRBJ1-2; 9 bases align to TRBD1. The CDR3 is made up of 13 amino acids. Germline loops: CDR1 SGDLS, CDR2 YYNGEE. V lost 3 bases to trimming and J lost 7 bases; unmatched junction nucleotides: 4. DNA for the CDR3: TGTGCCAGCAGCGGACAGGGGGACCTTGGCTACACCTTC. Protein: CASSGQGDLGYTF.

The CDR3 here is CASRQAYSGANVLTF. The CDR3 nucleotides read TGCGCCAGCAGACAGGCGTACTCTGGGGCCAACGTCCTGACTTTC. This chain connects TRBV10-2 to TRBJ2-6; tentatively, D is TRBD1 (5 bases). The V end was cut by 6 bases, the J end by 0 bases, with 9 bases between. The CDR3 sequence is 15 residues long. Germline assignment: CDR1 WSHSY and CDR2 SAAADI.

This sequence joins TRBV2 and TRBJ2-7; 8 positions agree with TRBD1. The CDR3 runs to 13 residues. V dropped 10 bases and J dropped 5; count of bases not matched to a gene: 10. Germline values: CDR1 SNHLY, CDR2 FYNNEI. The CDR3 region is CANLGQARNEQYF. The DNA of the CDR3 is TGTGCCAACCTGGGACAGGCCAGAAACGAGCAGTACTTC.

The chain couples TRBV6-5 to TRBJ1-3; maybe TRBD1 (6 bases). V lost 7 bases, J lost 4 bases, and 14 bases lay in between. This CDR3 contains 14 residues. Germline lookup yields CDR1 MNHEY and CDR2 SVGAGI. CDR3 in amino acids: CASTTGFRGNTIYF. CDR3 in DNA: TGTGCCAGCACCACAGGGTTTCGCGGAAACACCATATATTTT.

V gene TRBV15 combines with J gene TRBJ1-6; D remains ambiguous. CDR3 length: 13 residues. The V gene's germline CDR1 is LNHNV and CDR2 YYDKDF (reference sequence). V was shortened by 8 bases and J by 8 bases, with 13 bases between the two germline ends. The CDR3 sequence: CATGERSYSPLHF. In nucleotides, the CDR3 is TGTGCCACCGGAGAAAGGAGCTATTCACCCCTCCACTTT.

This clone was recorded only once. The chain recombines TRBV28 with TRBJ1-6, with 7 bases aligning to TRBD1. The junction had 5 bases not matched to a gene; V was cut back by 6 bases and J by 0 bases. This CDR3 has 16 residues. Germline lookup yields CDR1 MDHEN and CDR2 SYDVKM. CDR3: CASRQGQSSYNSPLHF. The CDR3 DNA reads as TGTGCCAGCAGGCAGGGACAGAGCTCCTATAATTCACCCCTCCACTTT.

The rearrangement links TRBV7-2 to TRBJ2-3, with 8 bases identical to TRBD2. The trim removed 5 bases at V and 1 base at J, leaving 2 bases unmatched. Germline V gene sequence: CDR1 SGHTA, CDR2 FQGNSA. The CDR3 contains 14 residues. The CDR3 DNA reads TGTGCCAGCAGCCAAGCGGGGGGCACAGATACGCAGTATTTT. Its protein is CASSQAGGTDTQYF.

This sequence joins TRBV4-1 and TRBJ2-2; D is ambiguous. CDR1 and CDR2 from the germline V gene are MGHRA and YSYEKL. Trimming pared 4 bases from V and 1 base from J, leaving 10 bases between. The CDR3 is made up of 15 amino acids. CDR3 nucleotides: TGCGCCAGCAGCCCGCGGCTCGAGAACACCGGGGAGCTGTTTTTT. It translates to CASSPRLENTGELFF.

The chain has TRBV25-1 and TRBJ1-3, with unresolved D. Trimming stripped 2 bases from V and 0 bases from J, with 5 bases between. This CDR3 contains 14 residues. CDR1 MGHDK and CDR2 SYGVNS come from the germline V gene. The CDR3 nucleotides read TGTGCCAGCAGTGAACATAGCTCTGGAAACACCATATATTTT. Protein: CASSEHSSGNTIYF.

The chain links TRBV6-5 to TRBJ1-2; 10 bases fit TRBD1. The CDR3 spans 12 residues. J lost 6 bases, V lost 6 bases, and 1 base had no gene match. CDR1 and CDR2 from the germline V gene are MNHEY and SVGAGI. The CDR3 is CASSGTGDGYTF. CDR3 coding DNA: TGTGCCAGCAGCGGGACAGGGGATGGCTACACCTTC.

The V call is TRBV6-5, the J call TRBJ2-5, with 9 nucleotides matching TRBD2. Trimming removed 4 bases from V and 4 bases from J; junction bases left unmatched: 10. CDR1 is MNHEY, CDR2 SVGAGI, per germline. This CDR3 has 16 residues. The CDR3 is CASSSTWGGGAETQYF. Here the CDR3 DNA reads TGTGCCAGCAGTTCCACCTGGGGCGGGGGGGCAGAGACCCAGTACTTC.

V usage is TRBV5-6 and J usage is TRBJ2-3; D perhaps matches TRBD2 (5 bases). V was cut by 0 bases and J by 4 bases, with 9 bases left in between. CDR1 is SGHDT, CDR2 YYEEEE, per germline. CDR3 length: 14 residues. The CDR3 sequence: CASSLVGDPDTQYF. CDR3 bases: TGTGCCAGCAGCTTGGTGGGAGATCCAGATACGCAGTATTTT.